Below are 7 T cell receptor beta chains sequenced from a single sample in a study of T cell responses to AZD1222 COVID-19 vaccine. Using immunoSEQ multiplex PCR, the repertoire was profiled, and TCRdb retains in-frame clones only, with some absent. The table includes about 160,000 clones, roughly 94% detected once. Source: peripheral blood, taken 28 days after the second AZD1222 dose. All receptors come from an adult who received the AZD1222 COVID-19 vaccine.

The chain carries TRBV11-2 and TRBJ2-3; D may correspond to TRBD1 or TRBD2 (5 bases each). The CDR3 has 16 residues. Per germline, CDR1 SGHAT and CDR2 FQNNGV. V dropped 0 bases and J dropped 7 bases, with 17 bases sitting between them. The CDR3 sequence: CASSLEGVVVGHTQYF. CDR3 coding DNA: TGTGCCAGCAGCTTAGAGGGGGTGGTAGTTGGGCATACGCAGTATTTT.

CDR3 sequence: CASSGSTGAANEKLFF. As DNA, the CDR3 is TGTGCCAGCAGTGGTAGTACAGGGGCGGCTAATGAAAAACTGTTTTTT. The chain joins TRBV2 to TRBJ1-4; TRBD1 agrees at 7 bases. Germline V CDR1 and CDR2: SNHLY, FYNNEI. V shed 4 bases and J 3 bases; nucleotides not matched to a gene: 8. The CDR3 spans 16 residues. The full variable domain, rest sourced from reference TRBV2 and TRBJ1-4, is EPEVTQTPSHQVTQMGQEVILRCVPISNHLYFYWYRQILGQKVEFLVSFYNNEISEKSEIFDDQFSVERPDGSNFTLKIRSTKLEDSAMYFCASSGSTGAANEKLFFGSGTQLSVL.

DNA of the CDR3: TGTGCCAGCAGTTTAGTTAAGGGGAACGAGCAGTACTTC. As protein: CASSLVKGNEQYF. V and J are TRBV27 and TRBJ2-7, with D perhaps matching TRBD1 (5 bases). Germline V lookup: CDR1 MNHEY, CDR2 SMNVEV (reference sequence). Trimming removed 2 bases from V and 5 bases from J, with 10 bases in between. This CDR3 is built from 13 residues.

The chain has TRBV6-5 and TRBJ2-1; D is unclear. Germline V gene data show CDR1 as MNHEY and CDR2 as SVGAGI. Trimming removed 5 bases at V and 8 bases at J, with 10 bases between. CDR3 length: 12 residues. The CDR3 DNA follows: TGTGCCAGCAGTACCTCTAGTGATGAGCAGTTCTTC. This codes for CASSTSSDEQFF.

In its sample, this clone was seen a few times. The chain joins TRBV6-6 to TRBJ1-5; 7 bases line up with TRBD1. The germline V gene encodes CDR1 MNHNY and CDR2 SVGAGI (reference sequence). The V and J ends lost 2 bases and 5 bases, in that order; junction bases with no gene match: 6. The length of the CDR3 is 15 residues. In DNA, the CDR3 is TGTGCCAGCAGTTACGGACAGGAGTTACATCAGCCCCAGCATTTT. Its translation is CASSYGQELHQPQHF.

V and J are TRBV4-3 and TRBJ1-2, with TRBD1 matching 7 bases. Looked up from germline, CDR1 is LGHNA and CDR2 is YSLEER. The CDR3 contains 16 residues. V trimming: 3 bases; J trimming: 5 bases; junction bases outside the gene matches: 12. This chain's CDR3 is CASSQDSGRGFYGYTF. The CDR3 nucleotides read TGCGCCAGCAGCCAGGATTCGGGCAGGGGGTTTTATGGCTACACCTTC.

This CDR3 reads CASSLGTMVRTQPQHF. In DNA, the CDR3 is TGTGCCAGCAGCTTGGGGACAATGGTTCGTACTCAGCCCCAGCATTTT. The V gene is TRBV5-8, the J gene TRBJ1-5; D possibly corresponds to TRBD1 (5 bases). The CDR3 loop spans 16 amino acids. The germline V gene encodes CDR1 SGHTS and CDR2 YDEGEE. Trimming took off 0 bases at V and 6 bases at J, with 16 bases between the two ends. Full variable domain (missing parts from reference TRBV5-8 and TRBJ1-5): EAGVTQSPTHLIKTRGQQATLRCSPISGHTSVYWYQQALGLGLQFLLWYDEGEERNRGNFPPRFSGRQFPNYSSELNVNALELEDSALYLCASSLGTMVRTQPQHFGDGTRLSIL.